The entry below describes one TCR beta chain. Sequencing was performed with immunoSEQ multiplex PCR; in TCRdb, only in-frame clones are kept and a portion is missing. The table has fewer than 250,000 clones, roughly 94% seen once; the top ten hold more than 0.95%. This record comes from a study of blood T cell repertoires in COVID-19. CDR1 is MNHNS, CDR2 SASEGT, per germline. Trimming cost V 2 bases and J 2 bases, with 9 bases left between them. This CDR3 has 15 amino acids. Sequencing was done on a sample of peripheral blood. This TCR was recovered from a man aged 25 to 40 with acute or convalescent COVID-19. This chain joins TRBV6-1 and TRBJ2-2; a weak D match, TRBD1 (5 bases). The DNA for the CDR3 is TGTGCCAGCAGTGAACTCAGGGCAAACACCGGGGAGCTGTTTTTT. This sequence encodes CASSELRANTGELFF.